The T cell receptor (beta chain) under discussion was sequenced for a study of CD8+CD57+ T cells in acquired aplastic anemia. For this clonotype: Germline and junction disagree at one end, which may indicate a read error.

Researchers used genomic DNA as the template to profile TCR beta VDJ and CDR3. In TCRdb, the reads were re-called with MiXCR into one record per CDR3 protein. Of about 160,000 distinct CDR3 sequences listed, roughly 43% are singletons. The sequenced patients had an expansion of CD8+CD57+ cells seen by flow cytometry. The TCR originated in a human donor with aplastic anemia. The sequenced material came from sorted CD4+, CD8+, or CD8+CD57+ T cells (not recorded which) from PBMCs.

The CDR3: CASSPPWF. The DNA of the CDR3 is TGTGCCAGCAGCCCCCCGTGGTTC. The chain is built from TRBV7-3 and TRBJ2-5; D unresolved. The CDR3 contains 8 residues. Germline V lookup: CDR1 SGHTA, CDR2 FQGTGA.